Below, 10 T cell receptor beta chains from the same sample are listed, as sequenced in a study of T-cell memory formation after mild COVID-19. TCRdb reanalysed the 5' RACE reads using MiXCR and keeps one entry per CDR3 protein. Altogether 350,000 to 500,000 distinct CDR3 sequences are present, around 17% being singletons, with the ten largest covering 20% to 25%. The sequenced sample consisted of PBMCs or a T cell subset sorted from them (not recorded which). The receptors were sampled from a man aged 18-30 years who had mild COVID-19 (a few samples of this study predate the infection). Cell type and time point are not known.

This clonotype has a handful of counts. In nucleotides, the CDR3 is TGTGCCAGCACCAACTTAAGGGGTAACGGGGCCAACGTCCTGACTTTC. Translated, it gives CASTNLRGNGANVLTF. The chain employs TRBV7-3 and TRBJ2-6; D possibly corresponds to TRBD1 (5 bases). V was trimmed by 7 bases and J by 4 bases, leaving 17 bases between them. Looked up from germline, CDR1 is SGHTA and CDR2 is FQGTGA. The CDR3 is made up of 16 amino acids.

This clonotype has a handful of counts. CDR3 sequence reads: CAWSLSPNTGELFF. The CDR3 nucleotides are TGTGCCTGGAGCCTCTCGCCGAACACCGGGGAGCTGTTTTTT. The chain is built from TRBV30 and TRBJ2-2; D unresolved. This CDR3 is built from 14 residues. Germline V lookup: CDR1 GTSNPN, CDR2 SVGIG (reference sequence). The V end was cut by 3 bases, the J end by 0 bases, with 8 bases between.

This clonotype showed up many times. This chain uses TRBV19 with TRBJ2-7; 9 bases agree with TRBD1. CDR1 LNHDA and CDR2 SQIVND come from the germline V gene (reference sequence). The CDR3 length is 13 residues. Losses at the gene ends were 9 bases for V and 2 bases for J; bases not matched to a gene: 5. In nucleotides, the CDR3 is TGTGCCAGCCGGGACAGGGAAGCCTACGAGCAGTACTTC. Translated, it gives CASRDREAYEQYF. The full variable domain, with the rest looked up from reference TRBV19 and TRBJ2-7, is DGGITQSPKYLFRKEGQNVTLSCEQNLNHDAMYWYRQDPGQGLRLIYYSQIVNDFQKGDIAEGYSVSREKKESFPLTVTSAQKNPTAFYLCASRDREAYEQYFGPGTRLTVT.

In this sample, this clonotype turned up a few times. This rearrangement joins TRBV12-3 or TRBV12-4 to TRBJ2-3; tentatively, D is TRBD1 (6 bases). Between the trimmed V and J ends, which lost 7 bases and 9 bases, there was a span of 14 bases. This CDR3 comprises 12 residues. This chain's CDR3 is CASTAQGWTQYF. The DNA for the CDR3 is TGTGCCAGCACTGCCCAGGGGTGGACGCAGTATTTT.

This clonotype has ten or more counts. V usage is TRBV14 and J usage is TRBJ2-3, with 13 bases matching TRBD2. Germline V CDR1 and CDR2: SGHDN, FVKESK. V was pared by 1 base and J by 7 bases, with 14 bases of the junction left unmatched. CDR3 size: 19 residues. CDR3: CASSQAPRRLAGGRNTQYF. The CDR3 DNA follows: TGTGCCAGCAGCCAAGCCCCCCGGAGACTAGCGGGGGGCCGGAATACGCAGTATTTT.

Remarks on this clonotype: One end of the junction fails to match germline, which may point to a read error. CDR3 DNA sequence: TGCGCCAGCATCTCCGGGGACAGGGGGGCCTATAATGAGCAGTTCTTC. Encoded protein: CASISGDRGAYNEQFF. The chain combines TRBV23-1 with TRBJ2-1, with TRBD1 identical over 11 bases. TRBV23-1 is an ORF for which the function is uncertain. CDR3 length: 16 amino acids.

The V and J genes are TRBV5-1 and TRBJ2-7; 8 bases map to TRBD1. This CDR3 has 15 residues. Germline CDR1 SGHRS, CDR2 YFSETQ. Trimming removed 5 bases from V and 0 bases from J; junction bases left unmatched: 7. The CDR3 nucleotides read TGCGCCAGCAGTTCCGGGACAGGACTCTCCTACGAGCAGTACTTC. Protein product: CASSSGTGLSYEQYF.

The chain carries TRBV24-1 and TRBJ2-2; either TRBD1 or TRBD2 may supply D (5 bases each). Per the germline V gene, CDR1 is KGHDR and CDR2 is SFDVKD. With 7 bases removed from V and 7 bases from J, the gap between germline ends came to 24 bases. This CDR3 comprises 17 residues. CDR3 loop: CATSLSQIPGRDGELFF. For the CDR3, the DNA is TGTGCCACCAGCTTATCTCAAATACCGGGGCGTGACGGGGAGCTGTTTTTT.

CDR3 DNA sequence: TGCAGCGACCAGGGACAGGGGGGGACTGAAGCTTTCTTT. Translating it yields CSDQGQGGTEAFF. The rearrangement uses TRBV29-1 and TRBJ1-1; 11 nucleotides match TRBD1. This CDR3 is built from 13 residues. Germline CDR1 is SQVTM and CDR2 is ANQGSEA. J lost 5 bases, V lost 7 bases, and 6 bases had no gene match.

The chain couples TRBV6-5 to TRBJ2-7; 11 nucleotides align to TRBD1. Germline CDR1 and CDR2: MNHEY and SVGAGI. The V segment lost 0 bases and the J segment 6 bases; nucleotides outside the gene matches: 7. The CDR3 consists of 16 residues. The CDR3 sequence is CASSYSLGQGESEQYF. CDR3 DNA sequence: TGTGCCAGCAGTTACTCGTTGGGACAGGGGGAAAGCGAGCAGTACTTC.